This is a list of T cell receptor beta chains from one sample in a study of blood T cell repertoires in COVID-19. The method was immunoSEQ multiplex PCR; TCRdb's version includes in-frame clones alone and lacks a portion of them. The sample lists some 150,000 clones; 88% were seen once. The specimen sequenced was peripheral blood. The receptor source for this set is a human donor in a cohort sampled during active COVID-19. Both conserved end residues are trimmed from each CDR3. The order of the fields is V gene, clone size, J gene, D gene, CDR3 protein. The D gene is left open where the match is weak. Expanded clones get a size class; other rows say once, few or many, or leave the size out.

V: TRBV20-1; size: .; J: TRBJ2-7; D: .; CDR3: SASARAGTPYEQY
V: TRBV3-1/TRBV3-2; size: .; J: TRBJ2-1; D: TRBD1; CDR3: ASSQRGQGGNEQF
V: TRBV19; size: once; J: TRBJ1-2; D: TRBD1; CDR3: ATSETGGAYGYT
V: TRBV19; size: .; J: TRBJ2-7; D: TRBD1; CDR3: ASRGTGGIEQY
V: TRBV3-1/TRBV3-2; size: .; J: TRBJ2-1; D: TRBD2; CDR3: ASSPRTSGALYNEQF
V: TRBV27; size: .; J: TRBJ1-1; D: .; CDR3: ASSPSTVTEAF
V: TRBV19; size: .; J: TRBJ2-3; D: TRBD1; CDR3: ASNDRGSSTDTQY
V: TRBV7-3; size: once; J: TRBJ2-4; D: .; CDR3: ASSLNPGGENIQY
V: TRBV19; size: .; J: TRBJ1-1; D: .; CDR3: ASSIWGHDEAF
V: TRBV21-1; size: .; J: TRBJ2-3; D: .; CDR3: ASSNSSGGARDTQY
V: TRBV15; size: once; J: TRBJ2-1; D: TRBD1; CDR3: ATSRDGTGLNEQF
V: TRBV28; size: .; J: TRBJ1-3; D: .; CDR3: ASSLNRAGGNTIY
V: TRBV9; size: .; J: TRBJ1-2; D: .; CDR3: ASSVVIEGYGYT
V: TRBV5-4; size: .; J: TRBJ2-5; D: TRBD2; CDR3: ASSLGAGGPETQY
V: TRBV7-2; size: .; J: TRBJ2-2; D: TRBD1; CDR3: ASSLGTGVGELF
V: TRBV27; size: .; J: TRBJ2-5; D: .; CDR3: ASRRIGETQY
V: TRBV30; size: .; J: TRBJ2-5; D: TRBD1; CDR3: AWGPGTGKRETQY
V: TRBV24-1; size: once; J: TRBJ2-1; D: .; CDR3: ATSDSRYEQF
V: TRBV4-3; size: once; J: TRBJ2-5; D: TRBD2; CDR3: ASSQERTGDFGLAGERETQY
V: TRBV7-8; size: .; J: TRBJ1-1; D: TRBD1; CDR3: ASSVQGSPDTEAF
V: TRBV27; size: once; J: TRBJ1-2; D: .; CDR3: ASSFTRGSYGYT
V: TRBV5-6; size: .; J: TRBJ1-2; D: .; CDR3: ASSLSNYGYT
V: TRBV30; size: .; J: TRBJ2-1; D: TRBD1; CDR3: AWSQQGYEQF
V: TRBV11-2; size: .; J: TRBJ1-1; D: .; CDR3: ASSLLTEAF
V: TRBV5-4; size: .; J: TRBJ2-7; D: TRBD1; CDR3: ASSLRFGSQGALGEQY
V: TRBV7-2; size: .; J: TRBJ2-7; D: .; CDR3: ASSPSGGPLEQY
V: TRBV4-3; size: .; J: TRBJ1-1; D: TRBD1; CDR3: ASSQGTGGTMNTEAF
V: TRBV6-5; size: .; J: TRBJ1-5; D: .; CDR3: ASLQGSGDQPQH
V: TRBV24-1; size: .; J: TRBJ1-2; D: TRBD1; CDR3: ATRDRANYGYT
V: TRBV5-4; size: .; J: TRBJ2-3; D: TRBD1; CDR3: ASGTGGPDTQY
V: TRBV28; size: once; J: TRBJ1-2; D: TRBD1; CDR3: ASRLRWAGQGHYGYT
V: TRBV7-2; size: .; J: TRBJ2-3; D: TRBD2; CDR3: ASSLSRGTSGIVTDTQY
V: TRBV4-2; size: .; J: TRBJ2-3; D: TRBD2; CDR3: ASSQDPSGGTLGDTQY
V: TRBV4-3; size: .; J: TRBJ2-7; D: .; CDR3: ASSHGQTYEQY
V: TRBV28; size: .; J: TRBJ1-4; D: .; CDR3: ASSLGGVATNEKLF
V: TRBV4-2; size: once; J: TRBJ2-4; D: TRBD2; CDR3: ASSQEVGGRAKNIQY
V: TRBV7-6; size: once; J: TRBJ2-5; D: TRBD2; CDR3: ASSLVGGYQEIQY
V: TRBV18; size: .; J: TRBJ1-2; D: TRBD1; CDR3: ASSRRQGAGPRYGYT
V: TRBV2; size: .; J: TRBJ1-5; D: TRBD1; CDR3: ASSGTGLASNQPQH
V: TRBV19; size: .; J: TRBJ2-1; D: TRBD1; CDR3: ASSLGQGLGEQF
V: TRBV6-5; size: .; J: TRBJ1-6; D: .; CDR3: ASSYEPSSYNSPLH
V: TRBV27; size: .; J: TRBJ1-2; D: .; CDR3: ASAPSDRRNGYT
V: TRBV4-3; size: .; J: TRBJ2-1; D: .; CDR3: ASSQDGAGLRNEQF
V: TRBV5-1; size: .; J: TRBJ1-2; D: TRBD1; CDR3: ASSKGQGSGNYGYT
V: TRBV7-6; size: .; J: TRBJ2-3; D: .; CDR3: ASSARTDTQY
V: TRBV6-2/TRBV6-3; size: .; J: TRBJ2-3; D: TRBD2; CDR3: ASSYPTIGLAGTDTQY
V: TRBV19; size: .; J: TRBJ1-1; D: .; CDR3: ASSITGRGTEAF
V: TRBV5-6; size: .; J: TRBJ2-5; D: TRBD2; CDR3: ASSLPGLAGGETQY
V: TRBV29-1; size: .; J: TRBJ2-3; D: .; CDR3: SVELAVFSTQY
V: TRBV18; size: .; J: TRBJ2-3; D: .; CDR3: ASSRSGLQSTDTQY
V: TRBV3-1/TRBV3-2; size: .; J: TRBJ2-7; D: TRBD1; CDR3: ASSQEFGQAALYEQY
V: TRBV7-9; size: .; J: TRBJ2-3; D: .; CDR3: ASSRRRRADTQY
V: TRBV5-1; size: .; J: TRBJ1-4; D: TRBD1; CDR3: ASSRDSRNIEKLF
V: TRBV5-1; size: .; J: TRBJ2-3; D: TRBD2; CDR3: ASSLAGAGAGTDTQY
V: TRBV7-2; size: .; J: TRBJ2-1; D: TRBD2; CDR3: ASSLLAGVYNEQF
V: TRBV28; size: .; J: TRBJ1-5; D: .; CDR3: ASSLGSGLQSRQPQH
V: TRBV2; size: .; J: TRBJ1-2; D: TRBD1; CDR3: ASDEQGGIYGYT
V: TRBV6-5; size: .; J: TRBJ2-7; D: .; CDR3: ASSSLVPYEQY
V: TRBV7-6; size: few; J: TRBJ1-5; D: .; CDR3: ASSSNTGSDQPQH
V: TRBV4-1; size: few; J: TRBJ2-1; D: TRBD2; CDR3: ASSQVAGGPYNEQF